The following is a TCR beta chain sequence with its context. Per the germline V gene, CDR1 is SNHLY and CDR2 is FYNNEI. This CDR3 is 13 amino acids long. Trimming removed 7 bases from V and 5 bases from J, with 14 bases in between. The sample belongs to a study of blood T cell repertoires in COVID-19. In the study overall: Donors in the United States, Italy and Spain gave samples during acute or convalescent COVID-19. PBMCs, B-cell-depleted T cells, or T cells provided the cDNA or gDNA that made up the material.

In the authors' workflow: Reference gene primer amplification yielded estimated nucleated cell counts. Method: immunoSEQ multiplex PCR; TCRdb's copy keeps in-frame clones and lacks some. For V, J and clone size, that table is used; D and trimming come from the DNA. The sample includes 65,000 to 80,000 clones, more than 70% of them seen just once. V and J are TRBV2 and TRBJ2-5, with D possibly being TRBD2 (6 bases). This receptor was taken from a man in his sixties or seventies with active or convalescent COVID-19. Sequences were obtained from peripheral blood. The CDR3 region has the DNA TGTGCCAGCACCGGGGGAAGCCTTGAGACCCAGTACTTC. As protein: CASTGGSLETQYF.